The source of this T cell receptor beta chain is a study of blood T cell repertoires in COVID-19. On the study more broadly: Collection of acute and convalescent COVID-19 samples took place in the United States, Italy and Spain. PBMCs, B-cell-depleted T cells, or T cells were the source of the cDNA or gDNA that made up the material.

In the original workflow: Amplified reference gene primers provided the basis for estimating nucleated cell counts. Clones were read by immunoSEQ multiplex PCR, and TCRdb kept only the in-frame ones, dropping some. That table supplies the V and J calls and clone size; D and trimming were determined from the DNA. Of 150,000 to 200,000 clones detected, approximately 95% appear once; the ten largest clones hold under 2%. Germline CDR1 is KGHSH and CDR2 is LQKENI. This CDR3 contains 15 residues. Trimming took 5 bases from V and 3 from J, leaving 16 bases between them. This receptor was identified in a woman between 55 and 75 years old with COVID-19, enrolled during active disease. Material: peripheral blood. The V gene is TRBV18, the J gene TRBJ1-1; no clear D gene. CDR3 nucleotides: TGTGCCAGCTCAACCATCCCAGGATCTTACACTGAAGCTTTCTTT. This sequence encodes CASSTIPGSYTEAFF.